Below, one T cell receptor (beta chain) is given with its context. Its antigen is unknown. At one boundary the junction diverges from the germline segment, which might be a read error. The data belong to a study of cytomegalovirus exposure and HLA in healthy donors. Primers: 60 Vbeta forward and 13 Jbeta reverse. The table came from immunoSEQ multiplex PCR; TCRdb's copy has only in-frame clones and leaves some out. The sample yields 250,000 or so clones, about 85% seen once. Germline V gene data show CDR1 as SEHNR and CDR2 as FQNEAQ (reference sequence). The CDR3 sequence is 14 residues long. Broader study findings: TRBV6-2, TRBV6-3 and other indistinguishable V segments were excluded.

The origin of this receptor is a human donor in good health. The chain links TRBV7-9 to TRBJ1-5; D possibly corresponds to TRBD1 (5 bases). The source material was PBMCs. CDR3 coding DNA: TGTTCCAGCAGCCTCACGGGGGATAATCAGCCCCAGCATTTT. Its translation: CSSSLTGDNQPQHF. Full variable domain (outside the CDR3, taken from reference TRBV7-9 and TRBJ1-5): DTGVSQNPRHKITKRGQNVTFRCDPISEHNRLYWYRQTLGQGPEFLTYFQNEAQLEKSRLLSDRFSAERPKGSFSTLEIQRTEQGDSAMYLCSSSLTGDNQPQHFGDGTRLSIL.